This T cell receptor (beta chain) appears in the sequencing data of a study of PD-1 blockade in classical Hodgkin lymphoma. General study results and limits: Baseline TCR diversity was reportedly lower in newly diagnosed patients than healthy donors.

Regarding time point: cycle 4 day 1 (C4D1), after around six weeks of nivolumab. All patients relapsed after autologous stem cell transplantation, and brentuximab vedotin exposure varied. CDR3 size: 15 residues. Germline-derived CDR1 and CDR2 are WNHNN and SYGVQD (reference sequence). The V and J ends lost 4 bases and 3 bases respectively, with 16 bases between them. With regard to this clone: The antigen remains undetermined.

The assay was immunoSEQ multiplex PCR, and TCRdb's table has in-frame clones only and misses some. The sample records tens of thousands of clones, around 87% being singletons. The chain links TRBV10-1 to TRBJ2-7; D could derive from TRBD1 or TRBD2 (6 bases each). This clonotype originated in a human donor with classical Hodgkin lymphoma. Sample: peripheral blood mononuclear cells (PBMCs), taken before the fourth cycle of nivolumab. The CDR3 sequence: CASSAGGIPDYEQYF. The CDR3 bases are TGCGCCAGCAGTGCCGGGGGCATCCCTGACTACGAGCAGTACTTC.